A single sample is the source of the 18 T cell receptor beta chains below, sequenced in a study of cytomegalovirus exposure and HLA in healthy donors. The study ran its PCR with 60 Vbeta and 13 Jbeta primers. The protocol was immunoSEQ multiplex PCR, while the TCRdb copy is restricted to in-frame clones and leaves out a portion. The table lists 180,000 or so clones. Input material: PBMCs. The receptors shown here come from a boy between 5 and 17 years old in good health and CMV-seronegative.

The chain joins TRBV5-6 to TRBJ2-2; D gene uncertain. Germline V gene sequence: CDR1 SGHDT, CDR2 YYEEEE. This CDR3 has 16 residues. The germline V and J ends were trimmed by 0 bases and 4 bases, with 13 bases remaining between them. The CDR3 region is CASSLAATPSTGELFF. CDR3 nucleotide sequence: TGTGCCAGCAGCTTGGCCGCCACCCCGAGCACCGGGGAGCTGTTTTTT.

The chain joins TRBV29-1 to TRBJ2-1; D may be TRBD2 (7 bases). The CDR3 is 16 residues long. Germline V gives CDR1 SQVTM, CDR2 ANQGSEA. With 7 bases removed from V and 0 bases from J, the gap between germline ends came to 19 bases. The CDR3, as DNA: TGCAGCGCCCGTCTAGGGGGGGGAGGCTCCTACAATGAGCAGTTCTTC. Encoded protein: CSARLGGGGSYNEQFF.

The J gene is TRBJ1-1, the V gene TRBV9, with D tentatively TRBD1 (6 bases). Germline CDR1 reads SGDLS; CDR2 reads YYNGEE. The CDR3 has 15 amino acids. With 4 bases removed from V and 6 bases from J, the gap between germline ends came to 19 bases. The CDR3 bases are TGTGCCAGCAGCCCCCTGGGGGAAACAGGGTCTGAAGCTTTCTTT. Its translation: CASSPLGETGSEAFF.

V is TRBV5-1 and J is TRBJ2-7, with TRBD2 as a possible D gene (6 bases). Trimming stripped 0 bases from V and 2 bases from J, with 21 bases between. Germline-derived CDR1 and CDR2 are SGHRS and YFSETQ. The CDR3 contains 18 residues. In DNA, the CDR3 is TGCGCCAGCAGCTTGGGTATCACGACGGGGGTGCTTCCCTACGAGCAGTACTTC. This sequence encodes CASSLGITTGVLPYEQYF.

This chain connects TRBV4-3 to TRBJ2-6, with D tentatively TRBD1 (5 bases). CDR3 size: 18 residues. The V end was cut by 6 bases, the J end by 3 bases, with 21 bases between. Germline loops: CDR1 LGHNA, CDR2 YSLEER. The CDR3 DNA follows: TGCGCCAGCAGGAACTTTCTCGGGCGAGACAGTGGGGCCAACGTCCTGACTTTC. Translating it yields CASRNFLGRDSGANVLTF.

The chain carries TRBV5-4 and TRBJ1-4; D not certain. The germline CDR1 and CDR2 sequences are SGHNT and YYREEE (reference sequence). V shed 2 bases and J shed 7 bases, with 9 bases lying between them. There are 13 residues in the CDR3. The CDR3 sequence is CASSFGEPEKLFF. The CDR3 DNA follows: TGTGCCAGCAGCTTCGGGGAACCTGAAAAACTGTTTTTT.

V gene TRBV19 combines with J gene TRBJ1-5; the D is unclear. There are 14 residues in the CDR3. V was pared by 3 bases and J by 0 bases, with 6 bases between. CDR1 and CDR2 (germline): LNHDA, SQIVND (reference sequence). The DNA for the CDR3 is TGTGCCAGTAGTATGTCTAATAGCAATCAGCCCCAGCATTTT. It encodes CASSMSNSNQPQHF.

The chain couples TRBV29-1 to TRBJ1-4; D gene unclear. The CDR3 is 13 residues long. Germline V gene data show CDR1 as SQVTM and CDR2 as ANQGSEA. Trimming cost V 3 bases and J 3 bases, with 8 bases left between them. The CDR3 reads CSVEKAANEKLFF. The CDR3, as DNA: TGCAGCGTTGAGAAGGCGGCTAATGAAAAACTGTTTTTT. The variable domain in full, completed from reference TRBV29-1 and TRBJ1-4, reads SAVISQKPSRDICQRGTSLTIQCQVDSQVTMMFWYRQQPGQSLTLIATANQGSEATYESGFVIDKFPISRPNLTFSTLTVSNMSPEDSSIYLCSVEKAANEKLFFGSGTQLSVL.

The CDR3 spells CASSLGAGTEAFF. For the CDR3, the DNA is TGTGCCAGCAGCTTGGGGGCGGGCACTGAAGCTTTCTTT. The chain carries TRBV7-9 and TRBJ1-1, with D maybe TRBD1 (6 bases). CDR1 and CDR2 from the germline V gene are SEHNR and FQNEAQ (reference sequence). Trimming pared 3 bases from V and 4 bases from J, leaving 9 bases between. CDR3 length equals 13 residues. Based on the CDR3 plus reference TRBV7-9 and TRBJ1-1, the full variable domain is DTGVSQNPRHKITKRGQNVTFRCDPISEHNRLYWYRQTLGQGPEFLTYFQNEAQLEKSRLLSDRFSAERPKGSFSTLEIQRTEQGDSAMYLCASSLGAGTEAFFGQGTRLTVV.

The CDR3 nucleotides read TGCGCCAGCAGCACGAGCGGGGGCTGGTACCAAGAGACCCAGTACTTC. Protein product: CASSTSGGWYQETQYF. This chain links TRBV5-1 with TRBJ2-5; 8 nucleotides match TRBD2. Trimming took 4 bases from V and 0 from J; bases not matched to a gene: 8. Germline V lookup: CDR1 SGHRS, CDR2 YFSETQ. The CDR3 consists of 16 residues. Together with reference TRBV5-1 and TRBJ2-5, the CDR3 gives the full variable domain: KAGVTQTPRYLIKTRGQQVTLSCSPISGHRSVSWYQQTPGQGLQFLFEYFSETQRNKGNFPGRFSGRQFSNSRSEMNVSTLELGDSALYLCASSTSGGWYQETQYFGPGTRLLVL.

This rearrangement joins TRBV5-1 to TRBJ2-1; perhaps TRBD2 as D (6 bases). The CDR3 loop spans 14 amino acids. The V end lost 0 bases, the J end lost 6 bases, and 10 bases lay between the germline ends. Germline V gives CDR1 SGHRS, CDR2 YFSETQ. The CDR3 DNA reads TGCGCCAGCAGCTTGGGCTCGGGAGTCAATGAGCAGTTCTTC. As protein: CASSLGSGVNEQFF.

The gene calls are TRBV6-5 and TRBJ1-4, with 8 bases identical to TRBD1. The CDR3 extends over 16 amino acids. Trimming took 2 bases from V and 2 from J; bases not matched to a gene: 4. From germline, CDR1 is MNHEY and CDR2 SVGAGI. CDR3 bases: TGTGCCAGCAGTTACGGACAGGGAAGGACTAATGAAAAACTGTTTTTT. Translated: CASSYGQGRTNEKLFF.

The chain employs TRBV6-4 and TRBJ1-6; 8 bases fit TRBD1. The germline V gene has CDR1 MRHNA and CDR2 SNTAGT. The CDR3 contains 14 residues. V was clipped by 3 bases and J by 9 bases; unmatched bases: 4. The CDR3 sequence is CASSEAGGTSPLHF. The CDR3 bases are TGTGCCAGCAGTGAGGCAGGGGGCACTTCACCCCTCCACTTT.

V gene TRBV7-9 combines with J gene TRBJ1-1, with D possibly being TRBD1 (5 bases). This CDR3 region has 15 residues. V was clipped by 4 bases and J by 2 bases, with 14 bases between them. CDR1 SEHNR and CDR2 FQNEAQ come from the germline V gene (reference sequence). The CDR3 protein is CASSSPRGGNTEAFF. CDR3 DNA sequence: TGTGCCAGCAGCTCCCCCCGGGGGGGTAACACTGAAGCTTTCTTT.

The V gene is TRBV11-2, the J gene TRBJ2-5; the match to TRBD1 covers 7 bases. Germline CDR1 SGHAT, CDR2 FQNNGV. V dropped 5 bases and J dropped 1; count of bases not matched to a gene: 7. The CDR3 is 15 amino acids. The CDR3 sequence: CASSQGVTTQETQYF. The DNA of the CDR3 is TGTGCCAGCAGCCAGGGGGTGACCACCCAAGAGACCCAGTACTTC.

This chain links TRBV27 with TRBJ2-5; D is uncertain. The germline V gene encodes CDR1 MNHEY and CDR2 SMNVEV (reference sequence). V was shortened by 0 bases and J by 7 bases, with 18 bases between the two germline ends. This CDR3 is 16 amino acids long. The CDR3 DNA reads as TGTGCCAGCAGTTTATCAAGCCCCGGAGCTGTCGGGACCCAGTACTTC. Translating it yields CASSLSSPGAVGTQYF.

The chain joins TRBV19 to TRBJ2-1; TRBD2 agrees at 8 bases. The CDR3 covers 14 residues. CDR1 and CDR2 (germline): LNHDA, SQIVND (reference sequence). V trimming: 3 bases; J trimming: 7 bases; junction bases outside the gene matches: 5. The CDR3 loop is CASSMAGGGNEQFF. CDR3 nucleotide sequence: TGTGCCAGTAGTATGGCGGGGGGAGGTAATGAGCAGTTCTTC.

The chain couples TRBV5-5 to TRBJ1-2; the match to TRBD1 covers 10 bases. The germline gives CDR1 SGHKS, CDR2 YYEKEE (reference sequence). CDR3 length equals 15 residues. V shed 4 bases, J shed 3 bases, and the junction held 6 bases outside the gene matches. CDR3 bases: TGTGCCAGCAGCACCCCGGGACAGGGGCACTATGGCTACACCTTC. It specifies CASSTPGQGHYGYTF. The full variable domain, with the rest looked up from reference TRBV5-5 and TRBJ1-2, is DAGVTQSPTHLIKTRGQQVTLRCSPISGHKSVSWYQQVLGQGPQFIFQYYEKEERGRGNFPDRFSARQFPNYSSELNVNALLLGDSALYLCASSTPGQGHYGYTFGSGTRLTVV.